The T cell receptor beta chain described here comes from a study of cytomegalovirus exposure and HLA in healthy donors (dated by TCRdb to 2016 to 2017). Regarding the complete study: According to an earlier analysis of around 600 of the donors, 150 million to 200 million T cells yielded 95 million to 140 million unique TCR beta sequences and approximately 300 Gb of sequence data. An early release covering around 630 HLA-typed donors comprised about 320 gigabases of sequencing data and 85 million to 100 million unique TCR sequences. The genetic ancestry cluster associated with self-reported Caucasian donors included 81% of the 300 to 450 genotyped donors. The study was designed to test whether signatures of past pathogen exposure could be identified by cataloging public T cell receptors. Using immunosequencing, the study profiled T cell repertoires from around 680 subjects and related those repertoires to cytomegalovirus serostatus. Along with the approximately 700-subject first cohort, a separate validation cohort of 120 different subjects was used. High-throughput TCR immunosequencing, statistical association of individual TCRs with disease status, and machine learning were combined to predict cytomegalovirus infection status. A later analysis re-examined previously published TCR beta repertoires from 500 to 700 donors and added high-resolution HLA genotyping to investigate patterns of TCR occurrence. Rather than drawing on any new phenotypic data, the later analysis identified candidate immune exposures from TCR beta sequences and the way those sequences occurred across donors. An earlier analysis of approximately 640 of the donors applied high-throughput TCR beta sequencing to assess whether each TCR beta V gene segment acted as functional or pseudogenic. Alongside the repertoire data, information on donor age, sex, ethnicity and CMV serostatus was compiled. In a later genetic analysis, genome-wide SNP genotypes for about three fifths of the roughly 670 donors were used, and that subset was treated as a discovery cohort. Every repertoire in the discovery cohort had been generated on one and the same sequencing platform. Class I and class II HLA loci were covered by the typing at four-digit resolution. Typing coverage differed by locus: A, B, C, DRB1 and DQB1 were typed in about 620-640 donors, DQA1 in roughly 510, DPA1 in some 600, and DPB1 in 472. Roughly 5 DR-DQ haplotypes were handled as single units for association and clustering, since linkage in the cohort was strong. Across approximately 400 genotyped donors of the cohort, an average of roughly 230,000 unique TCR beta nucleotide sequences per donor were sequenced, and 15% to 20% of those sequences were non-productive. Results the study describes overall, beyond this receptor: A later analysis found that TCR association rates varied across HLA loci, with DRB1 alleles showing the most associated TCRs and HLA-C alleles the fewest. In this cohort, only TCR beta chains were sequenced, and detectable features were limited by the absence of alpha or paired-chain data. Most TCR sequences were observed very rarely across donors, whereas some public TCRs were present in many individuals. Broadly in line with IMGT annotations, most TCR beta V segments showed up in productive rearrangements about 87% or about 30% of the time in an earlier analysis of approximately 600 of the donors. A cluster of highly shared sequence variants was judged likely to represent a technical artifact of the sequencing pipeline. Roughly uniform sequencing depth across donors was assumed in presence/absence analyses, although this assumption may not hold. Linkage disequilibrium might explain the correlated functional status among segregating V segments, but an unknown experimental factor could not be excluded. Because counts were too low, roughly 16 rarely observed V segments, including chromosome 9 orphons, were left out of the earlier analysis of roughly 600 of the donors. Because HLA typing was unavailable for some donors at each locus, only the typed subset was used in association tests. A later analysis found that HLA-associated TCR beta chains were more clonally expanded and had lower generation probabilities than equally common non-associated chains. A total of 150 or so TCR beta chains were listed by the study as associated with cytomegalovirus. A later genetic analysis associated a missense DCLRE1C variant with V-gene and J-gene trimming of TCR beta chains, and an independent cohort replicated the association. In a later analysis, 16,951 TCR beta sequences were associated with specific HLA alleles at a false discovery rate of 0.05. Because the 87-base-pair reads could not distinguish some IMGT-functional V segments, including TRBV6-2 and TRBV6-3, those segments were excluded. The classifier was reported to diagnose cytomegalovirus status with high specificity and sensitivity in both the original cohort and the validation cohort. A later analysis found that most CMV-associated TCR beta chains appeared HLA-restricted, with HLA associations seemingly driven largely by CMV exposure. When HLA alleles, especially DR and DQ, strongly co-occurred, TCR associations were difficult to assign to individual alleles. According to a later analysis, parvovirus B19, influenza, CMV and Epstein-Barr virus appeared linked to several top co-occurrence clusters. The authors suggested that the approach could potentially be generalized to other disease states and immunological phenotypes. Compared with the approximately 700-donor mean, donors in an Asian-associated ancestry cluster had fewer N-insertions in productive TCRs, according to a later genetic analysis. A few of the identified cytomegalovirus-associated TCR beta chains were confirmed in vitro to be specific for cytomegalovirus antigens. A further reported finding was that TCR beta sequences accurately predicted the HLA-A and HLA-B alleles for most subjects in the first cohort. For the cohort, immune exposure information was limited to CMV serostatus.

Sequences MGHDK (CDR1) and SYGVNS (CDR2) are obtained from the germline V gene. V is trimmed back by 2 bases and J by 2 bases, and the junction contains 3 bases that no gene match accounts for. Including the terminal cysteine and phenylalanine, the CDR3 comprises 16 residues. Just the 48-base CDR3 DNA is kept, in frame starting at base 1. The library was built by means of the immunoSEQ multiplex PCR assay. For the multiplex PCR, a mixture combining 60 forward primers for TCR Vbeta segments and 13 reverse primers for TCR Jbeta segments was used. The CDR3 region of rearranged TCR beta genes was amplified from genomic DNA by a multiplex PCR assay. The amplified TCR beta libraries were sequenced on the Illumina HiSeq System as 87-base-pair reads. As for the original processing: A later analysis counted around 72 million unique TCR beta chains across the 640 or so repertoires, and around 9.9 million of these chains were shared by at least two donors. Raw reads were error-corrected and collapsed into unique sequences with a nearest-neighbor algorithm that merged closely related sequences to remove PCR and sequencing errors. V, D and J gene segments were assigned by aligning CDR3 sequences to IMGT reference sequences. For a sequence to be retained, a match of at least six nucleotides to both a V gene segment and a J gene segment was required. A rearrangement was called productive if the CDR3 had no stop codons and remained in frame with V and J, and every other rearrangement was called non-productive. CDR3 was defined according to IMGT convention as the region running from the second conserved V-encoded cysteine to the conserved J-encoded phenylalanine. The earlier analysis of about 500 of the donors excluded sequences that lacked an unambiguous match to a single V gene segment. In an earlier analysis of roughly 600 of the donors, a V segment was called functional when productive rearrangements were above 56.7%, and segregating when the standard deviation between donors exceeded 5%. A statistical classification framework was developed to diagnose cytomegalovirus status using the catalog of TCR beta chain sequences. V and J gene assignment, in a later analysis, came from comparing TCR nucleotide sequences with IMGT/GENE-DB human TR gene sequences. A later analysis assigned CDR3 sequences and most-parsimonious VDJ recombination scenarios with the TCRdist pipeline. In a later analysis, each TCR beta chain was defined by its CDR3 amino acid sequence together with its V-gene family, and reads without a unique V-gene family were excluded. To address suspected cross-contamination and a sequencing artifact, a later analysis removed 550 to 750 highly shared, low-generation-probability nucleotide sequences. For each public chain, a later analysis derived a clonal expansion index from normalized ranks of inferred template counts within each repertoire. Generation probabilities in a later analysis came from a VDJ recombination model fitted to out-of-frame rearrangements, and those results were checked against IGoR. Hypergeometric tests were used in a later analysis to score TCR-TCR, TCR-HLA and TCR-CMV co-occurrence, with a repertoire-size bias correction applied to the TCR pairs. A later analysis estimated false discovery rates by permuting HLA or CMV assignments 20 times. In a later analysis, co-occurring TCRs were grouped with DBSCAN, and TCRdist sequence similarity was added when clustering was performed within HLA-allele-positive subsets. Repertoires with fewer than 30,000 or more than 120,000 public chains, plus five repertoires with anomalous nucleotide sharing, were excluded from co-occurrence clustering. TCRdb retrieved this table from immuneACCESS and kept in-frame rearrangements only. Not all clones are present; in checked studies, unresolved V genes account for under half, and no reason is known for the remainder. For V, J and clone size, that table is used; D and trimming come from the DNA. The table for this sample shows roughly 150,000 clones. Around 1.5% of the sample rests with the top ten.

As regards this clone: Its antigen target is currently unknown.

In total, 500 to 700 healthy bone marrow donors made up the cohort. At the time of sampling, every cohort member was nominally healthy, though immune exposures that went unrecorded were likely present. The donor was CMV seronegative and belonged to the group of 352 seronegative cohort members. Every donor gave a peripheral blood sample, and the peripheral blood mononuclear cells from that sample were used for TCR beta sequencing. Genomic DNA extraction from the blood cell samples was performed with the Qiagen DNeasy Blood Extraction Kit. Sequenced material: PBMCs. This TCR came from a woman between 45 and 65 years old in good health and CMV-seronegative. The chain is assembled from TRBV25-1 and TRBJ1-3; 10 central nucleotides agree with TRBD1. The DNA reads TGTGCCAGCAGTGAAGTGGACAGGGGGGCTGGAAACACCATATATTTT. This gives the protein CASSEVDRGAGNTIYF.